This T cell receptor beta chain was identified during a study of T cells in Graves' hyperthyroidism and ophthalmopathy. Researchers amplified the TCR beta CDR3 regions from RNA transcripts. HTBI primers were employed in a first-round RT-PCR of the TCR CDR3. Each CDR3 protein gets one entry after TCRdb re-called the multiplex PCR reads with MiXCR. The table records under 400,000 distinct CDR3 sequences, about 15% of them present only once. Many counts were recorded for this clonotype. The specimen was blood. This TCR came from a man aged 25-45 years with Graves' hyperthyroidism.

CDR3 sequence (DNA): TGTGCCAGCAGTTATAGGGGACAGGGCTACGAGCAGTACTTC. It specifies CASSYRGQGYEQYF. The rearrangement uses TRBV6-1 and TRBJ2-7; 9 bases are a match to TRBD1. Germline-derived CDR1 and CDR2 are MNHNS and SASEGT. V dropped 5 bases and J dropped 3; count of bases not matched to a gene: 5. The CDR3 is made up of 14 amino acids.